Reported below is one T cell receptor beta chain. The table came from immunoSEQ multiplex PCR; TCRdb's copy has only in-frame clones and leaves some out. The repertoire consists of about 90,000 clones, with roughly 80% occurring once and the leading ten covering about a tenth. This sample was included in a study of blood T cell repertoires in COVID-19. CDR1 is SGHRS and CDR2 is YFSETQ in the germline V gene. V lost 0 bases, J lost 9 bases, and 13 bases lay in between. This CDR3 has 14 residues. This sequence was found in a woman in her 70s with acute or convalescent COVID-19. This sequence joins TRBV5-1 and TRBJ2-1; D call uncertain. Sequenced input: peripheral blood. CDR3 loop: CASSLAQRAGEQFF. The CDR3 nucleotides are TGCGCCAGCAGCTTGGCACAGAGAGCCGGTGAGCAGTTCTTC.